The 18 T cell receptor beta chains presented below share a single source sample, sequenced in a study of blood T cells in healthy people across ages. A sample-barcoded 5' primer and a J-beta primer mix were used in a second PCR of roughly 6 to 12 cycles. TCRdb used MiXCR to reprocess the 5' RACE reads, holding one entry per CDR3 protein. The sample lists 700,000 or so distinct CDR3 sequences, roughly 20% occurring once. The sample taken for sequencing was blood. Source of these receptors: a man aged 70 or older in good health.

The chain has TRBV28 and TRBJ2-6; D may be TRBD1 (6 bases). The CDR3 spans 16 residues. The V and J ends lost 7 bases and 2 bases respectively, with 15 bases between them. The germline V gene has CDR1 MDHEN and CDR2 SYDVKM. CDR3 coding DNA: TGTGCCAGCATAGAGGCAGGGGTTACTGGGGCCAACGTCCTGACTTTC. Protein: CASIEAGVTGANVLTF.

A few counts support this clonotype. J is TRBJ1-1 and V is TRBV20-1; 11 nucleotides align to TRBD1. The CDR3 extends over 14 amino acids. CDR1 and CDR2 from the germline V gene are DFQATT and SNEGSKA (reference sequence). V shed 3 bases and J 4 bases; nucleotides not matched to a gene: 4. The CDR3 is CSARDRGLVTEAFF. CDR3 nucleotide sequence: TGCAGTGCTAGGGACAGGGGGCTGGTCACTGAAGCTTTCTTT.

In its sample, this clonotype was seen a few times. The rearrangement links TRBV5-5 to TRBJ1-1, with D hard to call. This CDR3 has 14 residues. Germline V gives CDR1 SGHKS, CDR2 YYEKEE (reference sequence). Trimming removed 4 bases at V and 0 bases at J, with 10 bases between. Here the CDR3 reads CASSPSTLNTEAFF. The CDR3 DNA sequence: TGTGCCAGCAGCCCGTCGACGTTGAACACTGAAGCTTTCTTT.

This clonotype was detected ten times or more. The chain links TRBV29-1 to TRBJ2-3, with D uncertain. This CDR3 region has 12 residues. Germline CDR1 SQVTM, CDR2 ANQGSEA. The V end was cut by 3 bases, the J end by 4 bases, with 8 bases between. The CDR3 nucleotides read TGCAGCGTTGAGGCGAGCGCAGATACGCAGTATTTT. It codes for CSVEASADTQYF.

The chain has TRBV30 and TRBJ1-2; D ambiguous. CDR1 and CDR2 from the germline V gene are GTSNPN and SVGIG (reference sequence). V was pared by 4 bases and J by 6 bases, with 12 bases between. CDR3 length: 12 amino acids. CDR3 nucleotides: TGTGCCTGGAACCAGGTGGGCGATGGCTACACCTTC. Translating gives CAWNQVGDGYTF. Complete variable domain (other parts from reference TRBV30 and TRBJ1-2): SQTIHQWPATLVQPVGSPLSLECTVEGTSNPNLYWYRQAAGRGLQLLFYSVGIGQISSEVPQNLSASRPQDRQFILSSKKLLLSDSGFYLCAWNQVGDGYTFGSGTRLTVV.

The chain has TRBV7-9 and TRBJ1-1, with 7 bases that match TRBD1. This CDR3 spans 14 amino acids. Germline V gives CDR1 SEHNR, CDR2 FQNEAQ (reference sequence). V gave up 2 bases and J gave up 10 bases; unmatched junction bases: 10. Here the CDR3 reads CASSLSGQLARAFF. CDR3 bases: TGTGCCAGCAGCTTATCGGGACAGCTCGCGCGAGCTTTCTTT.

The V and J genes are TRBV4-3 and TRBJ2-1; D is perhaps TRBD2 (6 bases). The CDR3 has 18 amino acids. V was trimmed by 4 bases and J by 0 bases, leaving 19 bases between them. CDR1 and CDR2 (germline): LGHNA, YSLEER. Written as DNA, the CDR3 is TGCGCCAGCAGCCGGCAACGCCAGCGGGCTAGCTCCTACAATGAGCAGTTCTTC. It specifies CASSRQRQRASSYNEQFF.

The rearrangement links TRBV29-1 to TRBJ2-3, with 8 bases matching TRBD1. The germline CDR1 and CDR2 sequences are SQVTM and ANQGSEA. CDR3 length: 15 residues. The CDR3 protein is CTTAQTGDVTDTQYF. In nucleotides, the CDR3 is TGCACCACCGCCCAGACAGGGGACGTCACAGATACGCAGTATTTT.

V is TRBV27 and J is TRBJ2-1; weak D call: TRBD2 (6 bases). This CDR3 comprises 16 residues. The germline V gene has CDR1 MNHEY and CDR2 SMNVEV (reference sequence). V lost 7 bases to trimming and J lost 9 bases, with 25 bases between them. The CDR3 sequence: CASINTGWGVTVEQFF. The CDR3 nucleotides read TGTGCCAGCATCAACACGGGTTGGGGGGTTACCGTTGAGCAGTTCTTC.

V gene TRBV7-2 combines with J gene TRBJ2-5; the D is unclear. The ends were cut back, 1 base at V and 6 bases at J, with 9 bases in the middle. CDR1 SGHTA and CDR2 FQGNSA come from the germline V gene. The CDR3 loop spans 13 amino acids. CDR3 sequence (DNA): TGTGCCAGCAGCTTAGGCGAGCTGAAGACCCAGTACTTC. This translates into CASSLGELKTQYF. Supplemented by reference TRBV7-2 and TRBJ2-5, the full variable domain reads GAGVSQSPSNKVTEKGKDVELRCDPISGHTALYWYRQSLGQGLEFLIYFQGNSAPDKSGLPSDRFSAERTGGSVSTLTIQRTQQEDSAVYLCASSLGELKTQYFGPGTRLLVL.

The rearrangement joins TRBV6-6 to TRBJ2-7; 8 nucleotides match TRBD2. Germline V lookup: CDR1 MNHNY, CDR2 SVGAGI (reference sequence). This CDR3 contains 14 residues. J lost 5 bases, V lost 7 bases, and 10 bases had no gene match. The CDR3 sequence: CASTLSGSRNEQYV. The CDR3 DNA reads as TGTGCCAGCACCCTAAGCGGGAGTCGTAACGAGCAGTACGTC.

The rearrangement links TRBV12-3 or TRBV12-4 to TRBJ2-1, with 13 bases that match TRBD2. The end of the DNA fits TRBJ2-7 better, so the J call may be wrong. The CDR3 has 18 amino acids. In DNA, the CDR3 is TGTGCCAGCAGTTTAGAGGTCCTCGGGACTAGCGGGATCTACGAGCAGTACGTC. It is translated as CASSLEVLGTSGIYEQYV.

This clonotype has at least ten counts. This rearrangement joins TRBV5-5 to TRBJ1-5, with D unresolved. Germline values: CDR1 SGHKS, CDR2 YYEKEE (reference sequence). The CDR3 loop spans 13 amino acids. V lost 0 bases and J 5 bases, leaving 6 bases between the germline ends. The CDR3 spells CASSLASDQPQHF. CDR3 DNA sequence: TGTGCCAGCAGCTTGGCTTCTGATCAGCCCCAGCATTTT.

This clonotype appeared a few times. CDR3 protein: CASSLAVTSGGTPSSYEQYF. The CDR3 nucleotides read TGTGCCAGCAGTTTAGCTGTGACTAGCGGAGGTACACCGAGCTCCTACGAGCAGTACTTC. The chain employs TRBV12-3 or TRBV12-4 and TRBJ2-7; TRBD2 agrees at 9 bases. There are 20 residues in the CDR3. V was clipped by 0 bases and J by 0 bases; unmatched bases: 15.

This clonotype was counted a few times. This sequence joins TRBV15 and TRBJ1-4; unclear D gene. Trimming took 0 bases from V and 7 from J, leaving 12 bases between them. The V gene's germline CDR1 is LNHNV and CDR2 YYDKDF (reference sequence). The CDR3 runs 15 residues. This CDR3 is CATSRERNAGEKLFF. The DNA of the CDR3 is TGTGCCACCAGCAGAGAACGAAACGCGGGTGAAAAACTGTTTTTT.

This clonotype was observed a few times. For the CDR3, the DNA is TGTGCCAGCAGTTACGGAATCCGGGGGGGGTCTTATGGAACCGGGGAGCTGTTTTTT. This encodes CASSYGIRGGSYGTGELFF. This sequence joins TRBV6-5 and TRBJ2-2; 8 bases agree with TRBD2. V dropped 2 bases and J dropped 5; count of bases not matched to a gene: 16. The CDR3 extends over 19 amino acids. Looked up from germline, CDR1 is MNHEY and CDR2 is SVGAGI.

The chain couples TRBV7-2 to TRBJ2-1; D may be TRBD2 (6 bases). Looked up from germline, CDR1 is SGHTA and CDR2 is FQGNSA. The CDR3 extends over 15 amino acids. V lost 2 bases to trimming and J lost 4 bases, with 12 bases between them. The CDR3 region has the DNA TGTGCCAGCAGCTTATACCCGGGAGCGTACAATGAGCAGTTCTTC. This encodes CASSLYPGAYNEQFF.

J is TRBJ1-2 and V is TRBV9, with D maybe TRBD1 (6 bases). There are 14 residues in the CDR3. Trimming removed 0 bases from V and 2 bases from J, with 8 bases in between. Germline values: CDR1 SGDLS, CDR2 YYNGEE. The CDR3, as DNA: TGTGCCAGCAGCGTAGACGGACAGAACTATGGCTACACCTTC. This gives the protein CASSVDGQNYGYTF.